Listed below are T cell receptor beta chains from one sample, sequenced in a study of CD8+ T cells in alopecia areata. The data were produced by immunoSEQ multiplex PCR, yet TCRdb's version contains in-frame clones alone and is incomplete. The data show hundreds of thousands of clones, around three fifths seen once. This specimen consisted of CD4+ T cells sorted from blood, obtained at week 0. The receptors were gathered from a human donor with alopecia areata. Both conserved end residues are part of each CDR3. A D gene is named only where the DNA matches it firmly. Some rows mark clone size as missing; the rest say once, few, many or name a class of expanded clone.

>TRBJ2-7|.|TRBV30|TRBD1
CAWISTRQGQSYEQYF
TGTGCCTGGATTAGTACCCGACAGGGACAAAGCTACGAGCAGTACTTC
>TRBJ1-1|.|TRBV9|.
CASSRSVGFMATEAFF
TGTGCCAGCAGCCGGTCTGTCGGGTTTATGGCCACTGAAGCTTTCTTT
>TRBJ2-7|.|TRBV10-3|TRBD2
CAISKTSGDYSYEQYF
TGTGCCATCAGCAAGACTAGCGGCGATTACTCCTACGAGCAGTACTTC
>TRBJ1-2|few|TRBV6-5|.
CASGGTLVGYTF
TGTGCCAGCGGAGGGACACTGGTTGGCTACACCTTC
>TRBJ1-1|.|TRBV6-5|.
CASSRLENTEAFF
TGTGCCAGCAGTCGTCTCGAGAACACTGAAGCTTTCTTT
>TRBJ1-6|.|TRBV7-9|.
CASSLQAGGGSPLHF
TGTGCCAGCAGCTTACAAGCTGGCGGGGGTTCACCCCTCCACTTT
>TRBJ2-5|.|TRBV27|.
CASSPRGETQYF
TGTGCCAGCTCCCCACGGGGAGAGACCCAGTACTTC
>TRBJ2-5|.|TRBV4-1|.
CASSQDKGSGPLGETQYF
TGCGCCAGCAGCCAAGATAAGGGTTCGGGACCTTTGGGGGAGACCCAGTACTTC
>TRBJ1-6|.|TRBV6-5|.
CASSYQGKDSPLHF
TGTGCCAGCAGTTACCAAGGGAAGGATTCACCCCTCCACTTT
>TRBJ1-2|.|TRBV6-5|TRBD1
CASRGGQVDGYTF
TGTGCCAGCAGAGGGGGACAGGTAGACGGCTACACCTTC
>TRBJ2-3|.|TRBV29-1|.
CSVEGGLTDTQYF
TGCAGCGTTGAAGGCGGGTTGACAGATACGCAGTATTTT
>TRBJ1-3|.|TRBV30|.
CAWSVDGNTIYF
TGTGCCTGGAGTGTAGATGGAAACACCATATATTTT
>TRBJ2-1|few|TRBV10-3|.
CAISVSGREAYNEQFF
TGTGCCATCAGTGTGTCGGGCAGGGAGGCCTACAATGAGCAGTTCTTC
>TRBJ2-7|.|TRBV18|.
CASSPGITVEQYF
TGTGCCAGCTCACCAGGCATTACGGTCGAGCAGTACTTC
>TRBJ1-4|.|TRBV7-2|.
CASSLVSSLSRGEKLFF
TGTGCCAGCAGCTTAGTTTCTAGTTTGAGCAGGGGTGAAAAACTGTTTTTT
>TRBJ2-3|.|TRBV4-1|.
CASSQDQARMQYF
TGCGCCAGCAGCCAAGACCAGGCCCGTATGCAGTATTTT
>TRBJ2-1|.|TRBV6-5|TRBD1
CASSYDRGLNNEQFF
TGTGCCAGCAGTTACGACAGGGGGCTTAACAATGAGCAGTTCTTC
>TRBJ2-1|.|TRBV7-9|.
CASSLDWQGQFF
TGTGCCAGCAGCTTAGATTGGCAGGGGCAGTTCTTC
>TRBJ2-3|once|TRBV15|TRBD1
CATSRAGGAGTDTQYF
TGTGCCACCAGCAGAGCAGGGGGCGCGGGAACAGATACGCAGTATTTT
>TRBJ2-7|.|TRBV2|.
CASSRDNYEQYF
TGTGCCAGCAGTAGGGACAACTACGAGCAGTACTTC
>TRBJ1-2|.|TRBV19|.
CASTPARINYGYTF
TGTGCCAGTACCCCGGCACGGATAAACTATGGCTACACCTTC
>TRBJ1-2|many|TRBV19|.
CASSINAAAYGYTF
TGTGCCAGTAGTATTAATGCGGCAGCTTATGGCTACACCTTC
>TRBJ1-2|.|TRBV7-8|.
CASSARILYGYTF
TGTGCCAGCAGCGCTCGGATCCTCTATGGCTACACCTTC
>TRBJ1-2|.|TRBV30|.
CAWSLGLEGYTF
TGTGCCTGGAGTTTAGGACTCGAGGGCTACACCTTC
>TRBJ1-1|.|TRBV30|.
CAWSSGPRAFF
TGTGCCTGGAGCTCAGGGCCAAGGGCTTTCTTT
>TRBJ1-5|.|TRBV6-1|.
CASSDLPPDGTPQHF
TGTGCCAGCAGTGACTTGCCGCCGGACGGGACGCCCCAGCATTTT
>TRBJ2-7|.|TRBV2|TRBD1
CASRGQVAYEQYF
TGTGCCAGCAGGGGACAGGTGGCCTACGAGCAGTACTTC
>TRBJ2-7|once|TRBV11-2|.
CASSSNNYRRLSYEQYF
TGTGCCAGCAGCTCAAATAATTACAGGCGCCTCTCCTACGAGCAGTACTTC
>TRBJ1-2|few|TRBV14|.
CASSQDLGRNYGYTF
TGTGCCAGCAGCCAAGATTTAGGCAGGAACTATGGCTACACCTTC
>TRBJ1-1|.|TRBV7-9|.
CASSLEAFF
TGTGCCAGCAGCCTTGAAGCTTTCTTT
>TRBJ2-5|.|TRBV2|TRBD1
CAGGTGGQETQYF
TGTGCCGGGGGGACAGGAGGCCAAGAGACCCAGTACTTC
>TRBJ1-2|few|TRBV2|.
CASSVDRTRGYTF
TGTGCCAGCAGTGTCGACAGGACCCGCGGCTACACCTTC
>TRBJ2-1|few|TRBV5-1|TRBD2
CASSLAAGGFWNNEQFF
TGCGCCAGCAGCTTGGCAGCGGGAGGGTTCTGGAACAATGAGCAGTTCTTC
>TRBJ1-5|few|TRBV5-1|.
CASSLGGNRPQHF
TGCGCCAGCAGCTTAGGGGGTAATCGGCCCCAGCATTTT
>TRBJ1-2|.|TRBV7-9|TRBD1
CASSFAGTGPNYGYTF
TGTGCCAGCAGCTTCGCCGGGACAGGGCCTAACTATGGCTACACCTTC
>TRBJ2-5|.|TRBV5-4|TRBD1
CASSSGTGAQETQYF
TGTGCCAGCAGCTCCGGGACAGGGGCTCAAGAGACCCAGTACTTC
>TRBJ2-7|.|TRBV2|TRBD1
CASSVDREMIYEQYF
TGTGCCAGCAGTGTCGACAGGGAGATGATCTACGAGCAGTACTTC
>TRBJ1-2|.|TRBV5-6|.
CASSLEGRGNYTF
TGTGCCAGCAGCCTCGAGGGCAGGGGTAATTACACCTTC
>TRBJ2-5|few|TRBV7-7|.
CASSSGSETQYF
TGTGCTAGCAGCTCTGGGAGTGAGACCCAGTACTTC
>TRBJ1-1|.|TRBV7-9|.
CASSYTSAEAFF
TGTGCCAGCAGCTACACCTCGGCTGAAGCTTTCTTT
>TRBJ1-2|.|TRBV5-4|TRBD1
CASSASGTATNYGYTF
TGTGCCAGCAGCGCATCCGGGACAGCCACTAACTATGGCTACACCTTC
>TRBJ2-7|few|TRBV10-3|TRBD2
CASTPEVAGPYEQYF
TGTGCCAGCACCCCGGAGGTAGCGGGACCTTACGAGCAGTACTTC
>TRBJ1-5|.|TRBV9|TRBD1
CASSLTGTGQPQHF
TGTGCCAGCAGCCTGACAGGGACGGGTCAGCCCCAGCATTTT
>TRBJ2-5|few|TRBV6-4|TRBD2
CASSLGLAGKYQETQYF
TGTGCCAGCAGCCTCGGACTAGCGGGAAAGTACCAAGAGACCCAGTACTTC
>TRBJ2-2|.|TRBV6-1|.
CASSVGNTGELFF
TGTGCCAGCAGTGTCGGGAACACCGGGGAGCTGTTTTTT
>TRBJ2-7|.|TRBV4-1|.
CASSPLASPNEQYF
TGCGCCAGCAGCCCCCTTGCGAGCCCCAACGAGCAGTACTTC
>TRBJ2-3|.|TRBV7-9|.
CASSSRTGGEDTQYF
TGTGCCAGCAGCTCCCGGACTGGTGGGGAAGATACGCAGTATTTT
>TRBJ1-2|.|TRBV2|.
CASSESRGAGGYTF
TGTGCCAGCAGTGAAAGCCGGGGGGCAGGTGGCTACACCTTC
>TRBJ2-7|.|TRBV6-5|TRBD1
CASRNGQAGQYF
TGTGCCAGCAGAAACGGACAGGCAGGGCAGTACTTC
>TRBJ2-5|.|TRBV11-2|.
CASSVDVWIQYF
TGTGCCAGCAGCGTAGACGTTTGGATCCAGTACTTC
>TRBJ2-7|many|TRBV5-8|TRBD1
CASSLQGTRQQYF
TGTGCCAGCAGCTTACAGGGGACCCGTCAGCAGTACTTC
>TRBJ2-7|few|TRBV30|TRBD1
CAWRIGQESYEQYF
TGTGCCTGGAGAATAGGACAGGAGTCCTACGAGCAGTACTTC